One sample yielded the 21 T cell receptor beta chains listed below, sequenced in a study of blood T cell repertoires in COVID-19. Libraries were prepared by immunoSEQ multiplex PCR; TCRdb keeps only in-frame clonotypes and omits some of them. The sample consists of approximately 90,000 clones, around 85% of them appearing once. Material: peripheral blood. All receptors derive from an elderly man with acute or convalescent COVID-19.

This clone was seen just once. This chain links TRBV11-3 with TRBJ2-1, with D perhaps matching TRBD2 (5 bases). Germline V CDR1 and CDR2: SGHNT, YENEEA. Trimming left V 5 bases short and J 8 bases short, with 13 bases between. The CDR3 length is 13 residues. The DNA for the CDR3 is TGTGCCAGCAGCCGGGATGCCGTCGATGAGCAGTTCTTC. This gives the protein CASSRDAVDEQFF.

The V and J genes are TRBV5-6 and TRBJ2-1; 8 positions match TRBD1. J gave up 2 bases and V 3 bases, and 7 bases lay outside the gene matches. This CDR3 spans 16 amino acids. The germline gives CDR1 SGHDT, CDR2 YYEEEE. CDR3 sequence: CASSWLNRGAYNEQFF. In DNA, the CDR3 is TGTGCCAGCAGCTGGCTGAACAGGGGGGCCTACAATGAGCAGTTCTTC.

The chain combines TRBV6-4 with TRBJ2-1; 9 bases line up with TRBD2. J gave up 5 bases and V 5 bases, and 10 bases lay outside the gene matches. The V gene's germline CDR1 is MRHNA and CDR2 SNTAGT. There are 16 residues in the CDR3. The CDR3 protein is CASSRLAGLGNNEQFF. In DNA form, the CDR3 reads TGTGCCAGCAGTCGGCTAGCGGGACTAGGAAACAATGAGCAGTTCTTC.

The chain employs TRBV30 and TRBJ1-3; weak D call: TRBD1 (6 bases). CDR1 is GTSNPN, CDR2 SVGIG, per germline (reference sequence). Trimming shortened V by 0 bases and J by 3 bases, and 12 bases separated the two germline ends. CDR3 length: 15 residues. The CDR3 reads CAWSVRQGSGNTIYF. The CDR3 nucleotides are TGTGCCTGGAGTGTACGCCAGGGGAGTGGAAACACCATATATTTT.

The sample holds a few counts of this clone. This chain's CDR3 is CASSLGLAGNTDTQYF. The CDR3 DNA sequence: TGCGCCAGCAGCTTGGGCCTAGCGGGGAACACAGATACGCAGTATTTT. The chain joins TRBV5-1 to TRBJ2-3; 9 bases align to TRBD2. Germline V gene data show CDR1 as SGHRS and CDR2 as YFSETQ. The J segment lost 2 bases and the V segment lost 0 bases, leaving 4 bases of the junction unmatched. The CDR3 is 16 amino acids.

CDR3 sequence: CASSRRSEQYF. CDR3 sequence (DNA): TGTGCCAGCAGCCGGAGGAGCGAGCAGTACTTC. V gene TRBV7-2 combines with J gene TRBJ2-7; maybe TRBD2 (5 bases). Germline lookup yields CDR1 SGHTA and CDR2 FQGNSA. V was pared by 5 bases and J by 6 bases, with 8 bases between. The CDR3 runs 11 residues.

The genes are TRBV6-1 and TRBJ2-7; 12 bases are shared with TRBD1. CDR1 MNHNS and CDR2 SASEGT come from the germline V gene. The CDR3 length is 14 residues. Trimming cost V 6 bases and J 4 bases; bases outside gene matches: 4. The CDR3 DNA follows: TGTGCCAGCAGAGCGGGACAGGGGGCTTACGAGCAGTACTTC. Amino acids: CASRAGQGAYEQYF.

This sequence joins TRBV3-1 (or the pseudogene TRBV3-2) and TRBJ2-6, with D tentatively TRBD2 (7 bases). In germline, CDR1 is LGHDT, CDR2 YNNKEL (reference sequence). The CDR3 consists of 18 residues. The V end lost 6 bases, the J end lost 2 bases, and 20 bases lay between the germline ends. The CDR3 here is CASRPNVGGAPGANVLTF. CDR3 nucleotides: TGTGCCAGCAGGCCAAATGTTGGGGGGGCCCCTGGGGCCAACGTCCTGACTTTC.

The chain combines TRBV19 with TRBJ1-3; TRBD1 might be the D (5 bases). The V gene's germline CDR1 is LNHDA and CDR2 SQIVND (reference sequence). CDR3 length equals 15 residues. V dropped 3 bases and J dropped 2 bases, with 11 bases sitting between them. The CDR3 is CASSMIGTTGNTIYF. DNA for the CDR3: TGTGCCAGTAGTATGATTGGGACTACTGGAAACACCATATATTTT.

The V and J genes are TRBV2 and TRBJ1-6; 8 bases match TRBD1. Germline CDR1 and CDR2: SNHLY and FYNNEI. With 3 bases clipped from V and 5 bases from J, the junction kept 6 bases outside the gene matches. CDR3 length equals 16 residues. This chain's CDR3 is CASSDRGRRNNSPLHF. DNA of the CDR3: TGTGCCAGCAGTGACAGGGGGCGAAGGAATAATTCACCCCTCCACTTT.

Comment on this clone: In the same sample, other DNA sequences code for this CDR3. The CDR3 loop is CASSPQGASYEQYF. The DNA for the CDR3 is TGTGCCAGCAGCCCACAGGGGGCGAGCTACGAGCAGTACTTC. The rearrangement joins TRBV27 to TRBJ2-7, with TRBD1 matching over 9 bases. This CDR3 is built from 14 residues. V was clipped by 6 bases and J by 3 bases; unmatched bases: 6. Germline CDR1 MNHEY, CDR2 SMNVEV (reference sequence).

This sequence joins TRBV5-1 and TRBJ2-2, with D tentatively TRBD1 (6 bases). Germline V gene sequence: CDR1 SGHRS, CDR2 YFSETQ. This CDR3 spans 15 amino acids. V lost 5 bases to trimming and J lost 2 bases, with 13 bases between them. This CDR3 reads CASSWTAENTGELFF. The CDR3 DNA is TGCGCCAGCAGTTGGACAGCGGAAAACACCGGGGAGCTGTTTTTT.

The genes are TRBV24-1 and TRBJ2-5; D is perhaps TRBD2 (6 bases). Trimming removed 5 bases from V and 2 bases from J, with 14 bases in between. This CDR3 has 15 residues. Per the germline V gene, CDR1 is KGHDR and CDR2 is SFDVKD. CDR3 nucleotides: TGTGCCACCAGTGCTCCTAGCGAGCATCAAGAGACCCAGTACTTC. It is translated as CATSAPSEHQETQYF.

V usage is TRBV18 and J usage is TRBJ1-5; a weak D match, TRBD1 (5 bases). Trimming removed 4 bases at V and 0 bases at J, with 13 bases between. The germline CDR1 and CDR2 sequences are KGHSH and LQKENI. CDR3 length equals 16 residues. DNA for the CDR3: TGTGCCAGCTCACTAGAGTCAGGGCTTAGCAATCAGCCCCAGCATTTT. Translation: CASSLESGLSNQPQHF.

The V gene is TRBV9, the J gene TRBJ2-3; 16 bases map to TRBD2. J gave up 2 bases and V 4 bases, and 10 bases lay outside the gene matches. The germline V gene has CDR1 SGDLS and CDR2 YYNGEE. The CDR3 length is 19 residues. The CDR3 reads CASSPGLAGGPGATDTQYF. In nucleotides, the CDR3 is TGTGCCAGCAGCCCGGGACTAGCGGGAGGGCCAGGGGCCACAGATACGCAGTATTTT.

This chain connects TRBV5-4 to TRBJ1-2; 8 bases agree with TRBD1. V gave up 4 bases and J gave up 4 bases; unmatched junction bases: 6. CDR1 and CDR2 from the germline V gene are SGHNT and YYREEE (reference sequence). This CDR3 has 14 amino acids. The CDR3 sequence is CASSKTGARYGYTF. The CDR3 DNA reads TGTGCCAGCAGCAAGACAGGGGCTCGCTATGGCTACACCTTC.

The chain uses TRBV6-5 and TRBJ1-1; 7 nucleotides agree with TRBD1. CDR3 length: 13 amino acids. Germline CDR1 MNHEY, CDR2 SVGAGI. The junction had 11 bases not matched to a gene; V was cut back by 6 bases and J by 10 bases. In nucleotides, the CDR3 is TGTGCCAGCAGGCCCGACAGGGTTTCATCAGCTTTCTTT. It specifies CASRPDRVSSAFF.

V and J are TRBV7-9 and TRBJ1-1, with TRBD1 identical over 8 bases. Unmatched junction bases numbered 10, after V lost 5 bases and J lost 8 bases. Germline lookup yields CDR1 SEHNR and CDR2 FQNEAQ (reference sequence). This CDR3 is built from 14 residues. CDR3 residues: CASSPRQGIQEAFF. The CDR3 bases are TGTGCCAGCAGCCCCAGACAGGGGATCCAAGAAGCTTTCTTT.

The chain uses TRBV7-3 and TRBJ1-6; the D is unclear. CDR1 and CDR2 from the germline V gene are SGHTA and FQGTGA. This CDR3 comprises 15 residues. Trimming stripped 4 bases from V and 0 bases from J, with 7 bases between. The CDR3 reads CASSSRGSYNSPLHF. The CDR3 region has the DNA TGTGCCAGCAGCTCCAGAGGCTCCTATAATTCACCCCTCCACTTT.

The CDR3 protein is CASSNPSEVRQPQHF. The DNA for the CDR3 is TGTGCCAGCAGTAACCCCTCTGAGGTCCGACAGCCCCAGCATTTT. This sequence joins TRBV6-2 or TRBV6-3 and TRBJ1-5; D is ambiguous. V was clipped by 5 bases and J by 7 bases, with 18 bases between them. The length of the CDR3 is 15 residues. Germline V lookup: CDR1 MNHEY, CDR2 SVGEGT.

This clone has just one count. The sample has other DNA sequences that encode this CDR3 too. The genes are TRBV30 and TRBJ2-2; tentatively, D is TRBD1 (6 bases). Per germline, CDR1 GTSNPN and CDR2 SVGIG (reference sequence). This CDR3 is built from 13 residues. Between the trimmed V and J ends, which lost 3 bases and 5 bases, there was a span of 10 bases. The CDR3: CAWSPQGTGELFF. DNA for the CDR3: TGTGCCTGGAGCCCGCAGGGGACCGGGGAGCTGTTTTTT.